The source of this T cell receptor beta chain is a study of shared clonotypes between healthy human individuals. Only in-frame clones appear in the TCRdb table, and some are missing; sequencing was by immunoSEQ multiplex PCR. Among 1.5 million to 2.5 million clones listed, approximately 95% were seen once. Naive CD8 cells lacked CD45RO and underwent positive selection for CCR7, leaving out terminally differentiated effector memory CD45RA+ cells. Healthy adults negative for HIV, lacking recent acute infections or vaccinations, served as donors. CDR3 length: 13 residues. V shed 2 bases and J shed 4 bases, with 8 bases lying between them. Germline CDR1 and CDR2: MNHEY and SMNVEV (reference sequence).

Material: naive CD8+ T cells sorted from blood. The chain combines TRBV27 with TRBJ1-2; the D gene is possibly TRBD1 (5 bases). The receptor was isolated from a man aged 18 to 30 in good health. In DNA form, the CDR3 reads TGTGCCAGCAGTTTAGGGGGGATCTATGGCTACACCTTC. This encodes CASSLGGIYGYTF.